The 22 T cell receptor beta chains given below trace back to one sample, sequenced in a study of tumor and adjacent non-tumor tissue in lung cancer. The template was RNA from unsorted bulk tissue. A modified ARM-PCR protocol with three rounds of nested PCR amplified TCRbeta. TCRdb processed the multiplex PCR reads anew with MiXCR; each CDR3 protein has one entry. Of about 110,000 distinct CDR3 sequences in the sample, roughly 77% were seen once. The sample was lung tumor tissue. These receptors were obtained from a woman aged 60-75 years with non-small cell lung cancer.

A remark on this clonotype: The conserved closing phenylalanine or tryptophan is absent in this CDR3, likely reflecting a read error. Because the CDR3's place on the DNA is in doubt, the DNA is left out and the CDR3 is given as listed by TCRdb. This sequence joins TRBV29-1 and TRBJ2-4; TRBD1, the table's D call, was not compared with the DNA. Looked up from germline, CDR1 is SQVTM and CDR2 is ANQGSEA. The CDR3 spans 12 amino acids, including both terminal residues. CDR3 amino acids: CSVTRGLNIQYS.

Turning to this clonotype: One end of the junction is discordant with germline, which a read error may explain. The chain joins TRBV11-3 to TRBJ2-3; D possibly corresponds to TRBD2 (6 bases). The CDR3 is 15 amino acids. Germline-derived CDR1 and CDR2 are SGHNT and YENEEA. CDR3 residues: CVSSPAGRGGHTEYF. CDR3 sequence (DNA): TGTGTCAGTAGCCCCGCCGGGCGGGGAGGTCATACGGAGTATTTT.

This clonotype was observed a few times. This may stem from a read error, because a much larger clone lies one nucleotide away. V usage is TRBV4-3 and J usage is TRBJ2-6; D possibly corresponds to TRBD2 (5 bases). Germline V gene data show CDR1 as LGHNA and CDR2 as YSLEER. This CDR3 region has 18 residues. The DNA for the CDR3 is TGCGCCATCAGCCTTCGAGGGCCACAGCTGGGAGGGGCCAACGTCCTGACTTTC. Its protein is CAISLRGPQLGGANVLTF.

Turning to this clonotype: This may stem from a read error, because a much larger clone lies one nucleotide away. The gene calls are TRBV20-1 and TRBJ2-1; a possible D gene is TRBD2 (5 bases). CDR3 length: 15 residues. CDR1 and CDR2 (germline): DFQATT, SNEGSKA (reference sequence). V lost 4 bases, J lost 6 bases, and 19 bases lay in between. CDR3 in amino acids: CSAKLGAQAANEQFF. In DNA form, the CDR3 reads TGCAGTGCTAAGCTGGGAGCCCAGGCGGCCAATGAGCAGTTCTTC.

A word on this clonotype: The junction departs from germline at one end; a sequencing error may be responsible. The rearrangement uses TRBV11-2 and TRBJ2-3; TRBD1 might be the D (6 bases). Looked up from germline, CDR1 is SGHAT and CDR2 is FQNNGV. There are 15 residues in the CDR3. The CDR3 nucleotides read TGTGCCGGCAGAAGGACAAGGGGGACCACAGATACGCAGTATTTT. Its translation: CAGRRTRGTTDTQYF.

For this clonotype: Germline and junction disagree at one end, which may indicate a read error. The chain uses TRBV5-1 and TRBJ2-7, with TRBD1 matching 9 bases. Germline V gene sequence: CDR1 SGHRS, CDR2 YFSETQ. The CDR3 has 14 residues. The CDR3: CASMDRGSSYDQYF. The CDR3 DNA follows: TGCGCCAGTATGGACAGGGGTAGCTCCTACGATCAGTACTTC.

Concerning this clonotype: One end of the junction does not line up with germline, which may come from a read error. The chain uses TRBV6-1 and TRBJ2-5; D ambiguous. This CDR3 has 11 amino acids. Germline assignment: CDR1 MNHNS and CDR2 SASEGT. CDR3 amino acids: CVSSPQETQYF. In DNA, the CDR3 is TGTGTCAGCAGTCCCCAAGAGACCCAGTACTTC.

Of note for this clonotype: One end of the junction fails to match germline, which may point to a read error. V gene TRBV4-2 combines with J gene TRBJ2-7, with 7 bases fitting TRBD1. CDR3 length equals 13 residues. Germline lookup yields CDR1 LGHNA and CDR2 YNFKEQ. CDR3 region: CTSILGQTYEQYF. CDR3 bases: TGTACCAGCATACTGGGACAGACCTACGAGCAGTATTTC.

Note on this clonotype: This could be a read error, since a much larger clone is one nucleotide away. The chain combines TRBV29-1 with TRBJ2-1; TRBD2 aligns across 7 bases. CDR3 length: 14 residues. The junction had 17 bases not matched to a gene; V was cut back by 8 bases and J by 10 bases. Germline CDR1 SQVTM, CDR2 ANQGSEA. CDR3 DNA: TGCAGCACGGTGGGGAGCGGGGCGGGGTGCGAGCAGTTCTTC. Translation gives CSTVGSGAGCEQFF.

Remarks on this clonotype: A much larger clonotype is one base distant, so this may be a read error. The chain joins TRBV12-3 or TRBV12-4 to TRBJ2-1; possibly TRBD1 for D (6 bases). The CDR3 loop spans 15 amino acids. V gave up 2 bases and J gave up 10 bases, with 18 bases separating them. CDR3 amino acids: CASSLILVGTKEQFF. The CDR3 DNA reads TGTGCCAGCAGTTTAATCCTAGTGGGGACAAAAGAGCAGTTCTTC.

Notes on this clonotype: Lacking the conserved final phenylalanine or tryptophan, this CDR3 likely reflects a read error. The rearrangement uses TRBV6-2 or TRBV6-3 and TRBJ1-2; D uncertain. This CDR3 is built from 15 residues. The germline CDR1 and CDR2 sequences are MNHEY and SVGEGT. In DNA, the CDR3 is TGTGCCAACAGTTCTCCAGACCTTCATAATTATGGCTACACCTTA. Amino acids: CANSSPDLHNYGYTL.

Worth noting for this clonotype: Possible read error: a much larger clone is one base away. This chain links TRBV6-5 with TRBJ2-2; 11 nucleotides line up with TRBD1. Germline-derived CDR1 and CDR2 are MNHEY and SVGAGI. This CDR3 has 13 residues. The CDR3 region has the DNA TGTACCAGCAGGGGACAGGGGGTCGGGGAGCTGTTTTTT. Translation: CTSRGQGVGELFF.

The table lists this clonotype with many counts. The rearrangement uses TRBV6-5 and TRBJ1-2; D not resolved. Trimming removed 6 bases at V and 2 bases at J, with 10 bases between. Germline loops: CDR1 MNHEY, CDR2 SVGAGI. This CDR3 has 13 amino acids. The CDR3 nucleotides read TGTGCCAGCAGATTGGACGGAAACTATGGCTACACCTTC. Its translation: CASRLDGNYGYTF.

In regard to this clonotype: No conserved phenylalanine or tryptophan is present at the end of the CDR3, so a read error is the likely explanation. The chain is built from TRBV28 and TRBJ2-5; D perhaps matches TRBD2 (6 bases). Per the germline V gene, CDR1 is MDHEN and CDR2 is SYDVKM. The CDR3 sequence is 14 residues long. V was trimmed by 5 bases and J by 4 bases, leaving 14 bases between them. The CDR3 region is CASSLVSAGETQYI. The CDR3 region has the DNA TGTGCCAGCAGTCTCGTTTCAGCGGGAGAGACCCAGTACATC.

Notes on this clonotype: A much larger clone sits a single nucleotide away, making a read error possible. This sequence joins TRBV6-5 and TRBJ1-5; possibly TRBD1 for D (5 bases). The CDR3 covers 13 residues. Germline-derived CDR1 and CDR2 are MNHEY and SVGAGI. The CDR3 coding sequence is TGTTCCAGCCGTAGGGGACCAAATCAGCCCCAGCATTTT. It codes for CSSRRGPNQPQHF.

On this clonotype: The germline gene is not matched at one end of the junction; a read error may be the cause. The chain recombines TRBV11-3 with TRBJ2-1; D not certain. The CDR3 has 15 amino acids. Looked up from germline, CDR1 is SGHNT and CDR2 is YENEEA. The CDR3, as DNA: TGTGCCAGCGGCGTTTTGGAACTACCATCAAATGAGCTGTTCTTC. The encoded protein is CASGVLELPSNELFF.

With regard to this clonotype: The conserved final phenylalanine or tryptophan is absent from the CDR3, which likely points to a read error. V and J are TRBV11-1 and TRBJ2-2, with 12 bases fitting TRBD2. Per germline, CDR1 SGHAT and CDR2 FQDESV (reference sequence). The CDR3 has 17 amino acids. CDR3: CACSPRLAGESAGELFL. The CDR3 DNA follows: TGTGCCTGCAGCCCGCGACTAGCGGGAGAATCCGCCGGGGAGCTGTTTCTT.

Concerning this clonotype itself: One junction end disagrees with the germline gene, perhaps due to a read error. The rearrangement links TRBV4-3 to TRBJ2-5; no clear D. CDR1 LGHNA and CDR2 YSLEER come from the germline V gene. This CDR3 spans 15 amino acids. CDR3 bases: TGCGCCAGCAGCCAAGATTTGGCACAGCAAGAGACCCATTACTTC. This sequence encodes CASSQDLAQQETHYF.

Notes on this clonotype: The junction differs from germline at one of its ends, possibly a read error. The chain employs TRBV6-5 and TRBJ1-4, with unresolved D. There are 14 residues in the CDR3. Germline V gene data show CDR1 as MNHEY and CDR2 as SVGAGI. The CDR3 DNA follows: TGTGCCAGCAGGTCACCTGCAACTAATGAAAAACTATTTTTT. The encoded protein is CASRSPATNEKLFF.

This clonotype was counted only a few times. A junction end diverges from the germline sequence, so it may reflect a read error. The chain combines TRBV11-2 with TRBJ2-1, with a weak D call TRBD2 (5 bases). The CDR3 length is 14 residues. Per the germline V gene, CDR1 is SGHAT and CDR2 is FQNNGV. For the CDR3, the DNA is TGTACCAGCGGCTTAGAAGGCGCCTACAATGAGCAGTTCTTC. The encoded protein is CTSGLEGAYNEQFF.

Comments on this clonotype: This may be a read error: a much more frequent sequence differs by one nucleotide. The rearrangement uses TRBV20-1 and TRBJ1-2; D call uncertain. Deletions cut 3 bases from V and 6 bases from J, with 11 bases between. The length of the CDR3 is 12 residues. Germline V CDR1 and CDR2: DFQATT, SNEGSKA (reference sequence). The CDR3 DNA is TGCAGTGCTAGTGGAGACTACGATGGCTACACCTTC. It encodes CSASGDYDGYTF.

This clonotype was seen repeatedly, ten times or more. The J gene is TRBJ2-7, the V gene TRBV4-1; D ambiguous. Trimming shortened V by 3 bases and J by 2 bases, and 20 bases separated the two germline ends. CDR1 and CDR2 (germline): MGHRA, YSYEKL. CDR3 length: 17 residues. The CDR3 reads CASSQFVVGLPPYEQYF. CDR3 DNA: TGCGCCAGCAGCCAGTTTGTTGTGGGCCTTCCACCCTACGAGCAGTACTTC.